Below, 20 T cell receptor beta chains from the same sample are listed, as sequenced in a study of circulating CD8 cells and anti-PD-1 response in melanoma. From live CD3+CD8+TCRalphabeta+ cells, four PD-1 and/or TIGIT subsets were sorted. Each library started from approximately 15 ng of total RNA using the QIAseq Immune Repertoire TCR panel. TCRdb itself ran the reads through MiXCR, one entry per CDR3 protein. The table lists about 440 distinct CDR3 sequences, roughly 14% of them singletons. The sample here was CD8+ T cells from PBMCs, taken at baseline or after one month of anti-PD-1 therapy (not recorded which). These receptors came from a human donor with melanoma.

Regarding this clonotype: A read error may account for a junction end that differs from germline. The chain links TRBV19 to TRBJ1-1, with 7 bases matching TRBD1. This CDR3 spans 15 amino acids. CDR1 and CDR2 (germline): LNHDA, SQIVND (reference sequence). The CDR3 region has the DNA TGTGCCAGTAGTATCGAGAGGGACAGAAACACTGAAACTTTCTTT. Protein sequence: CASSIERDRNTETFF.

This clonotype is large. The chain joins TRBV2 to TRBJ2-1; 11 nucleotides align to TRBD2. This CDR3 is built from 17 residues. With 2 bases clipped from V and 7 bases from J, the junction kept 10 bases outside the gene matches. From germline, CDR1 is SNHLY and CDR2 FYNNEI. The CDR3 DNA sequence: TGTGCCAGCAGTGAAAAAATAGCGGGAGGGCCTAAGAATGAGCAGTTCTTC. Protein: CASSEKIAGGPKNEQFF.

This clonotype came up once. The junction departs from the called germline gene at one end, perhaps through a read error. The chain recombines TRBV28 with TRBJ2-7; D gene uncertain. The CDR3 totals 11 residues. Germline V gene lookup returns CDR1 MDHEN and CDR2 SYDVKM. DNA of the CDR3: TGTGTCAGCAGCCCTCTCTACGAGCAGTACTTC. Amino acids: CVSSPLYEQYF.

The chain joins TRBV9 to TRBJ1-1; the D gene is possibly TRBD1 (6 bases). Germline V gene lookup returns CDR1 SGDLS and CDR2 YYNGEE. CDR3 length: 13 residues. V lost 3 bases and J 1 base, leaving 7 bases between the germline ends. The CDR3 here is CASSATGNTEAFF. DNA for the CDR3: TGTGCCAGCAGCGCGACAGGGAACACTGAAGCTTTCTTT.

The gene calls are TRBV28 and TRBJ2-7; TRBD2 agrees at 7 bases. Trimming took 5 bases from V and 2 from J; bases not matched to a gene: 6. Germline V lookup: CDR1 MDHEN, CDR2 SYDVKM. The CDR3 length is 14 residues. The CDR3 DNA sequence: TGTGCCAGCAGTCGAAGGACTAGTCCCTACGAGCAGTACTTC. It yields the protein CASSRRTSPYEQYF.

In this sample, this clonotype turned up a few times. This likely traces to a read error, being one base from a far larger clone. V gene TRBV28 combines with J gene TRBJ2-7, with D tentatively TRBD1 (6 bases). V dropped 2 bases and J dropped 7 bases, with 15 bases sitting between them. The CDR3 consists of 14 residues. Germline lookup yields CDR1 MDHEN and CDR2 SYDVKM. The CDR3 region has the DNA TGTGCCAGCAGTTTAGGAGCCACAGGGAATGAGCAGTACTTC. Residues: CASSLGATGNEQYF.

With respect to this clonotype: This may arise from a read error, as a much more abundant clone is one base away. The chain recombines TRBV6-1 with TRBJ2-3, with D perhaps TRBD1 (6 bases). Germline assignment: CDR1 MNHNS and CDR2 SASEGT. The CDR3 loop spans 15 amino acids. The CDR3 spells CASSEPDSRTDAQYF. Written as DNA, the CDR3 is TGTGCCAGCAGTGAGCCGGACAGTCGCACAGATGCGCAGTATTTT.

This clonotype is labeled large. The CDR3 region has the DNA TGTGCCAGCAGTTTATCGGGGGCTAGCGGTCTTCGCAATGAGCAGTTCTTC. Its translation is CASSLSGASGLRNEQFF. The V call is TRBV27, the J call TRBJ2-1; weak D call: TRBD2 (7 bases). There are 17 residues in the CDR3. Germline V gene sequence: CDR1 MNHEY, CDR2 SMNVEV (reference sequence). The V end lost 0 bases, the J end lost 6 bases, and 18 bases lay between the germline ends.

This clonotype qualifies as large. The V and J genes are TRBV9 and TRBJ2-1; the match to TRBD2 covers 11 bases. Germline loops: CDR1 SGDLS, CDR2 YYNGEE. The CDR3 runs to 16 residues. V trimming: 4 bases; J trimming: 1 base; junction bases outside the gene matches: 4. In DNA form, the CDR3 reads TGTGCCAGCAGCCCAACTAGCGGGGGATCCTACAATGAGCAGTTCTTC. Translated: CASSPTSGGSYNEQFF.

By sample share, this clonotype is medium-sized. V and J are TRBV7-8 and TRBJ2-2; 8 bases line up with TRBD1. This CDR3 has 15 amino acids. CDR1 and CDR2 from the germline V gene are SGHVS and FQNEAQ. Germline trimming cut 3 bases from V and 6 bases from J; bases unmatched to any gene: 6. The CDR3: CASSLQTGAAGELFF. The CDR3 DNA is TGTGCCAGCAGCTTGCAGACAGGGGCAGCCGGGGAGCTGTTTTTT. Drawing the rest from reference TRBV7-8 and TRBJ2-2, the complete variable domain is GAGVSQSPRYKVAKRGQDVALRCDPISGHVSLFWYQQALGQGPEFLTYFQNEAQLDKSGLPSDRFFAERPEGSVSTLKIQRTQQEDSAVYLCASSLQTGAAGELFFGEGSRLTVL.

On this clonotype: A much larger clone is a single base away; this may be a read error. The chain carries TRBV9 and TRBJ2-2, with 9 bases aligning to TRBD2. Germline V gene lookup returns CDR1 SGDLS and CDR2 YYNGEE. This CDR3 is built from 14 residues. The CDR3, as DNA: TGTGCCAGCAGCGAGGGGACTAGCCCCGGGGAGCCGTTTTTT. Translated: CASSEGTSPGEPFF.

By sample share, this clonotype is medium-sized. The chain uses TRBV12-3 or TRBV12-4 and TRBJ2-1, with D perhaps being TRBD1 or TRBD2 (6 bases each). The V gene lost 7 bases and the J gene lost 5 bases, with 15 bases spanning the gap. The CDR3 is 14 amino acids. CDR3: CASTRRGRHNEQFF. The CDR3 bases are TGTGCCAGCACCCGAAGGGGGAGGCACAATGAGCAGTTCTTC.

This clonotype is medium-sized. V and J are TRBV20-1 and TRBJ1-1; D possibly corresponds to TRBD1 (5 bases). The CDR3 is 14 residues long. The V end lost 3 bases, the J end lost 2 bases, and 13 bases lay between the germline ends. Germline values: CDR1 DFQATT, CDR2 SNEGSKA (reference sequence). DNA of the CDR3: TGCAGTGCTAGGGGGGACGTTCAAAACACTGAAGCTTTCTTT. Translating gives CSARGDVQNTEAFF.

Of note for this clonotype: This could be a read error, since a much larger clone is one nucleotide away. V and J are TRBV29-1 and TRBJ1-1; 7 bases are shared with TRBD1. J gave up 1 base and V 4 bases, and 3 bases lay outside the gene matches. Germline V lookup: CDR1 SQVTM, CDR2 ANQGSEA. The CDR3 length is 13 residues. The CDR3 DNA reads as TGCAGCGTTGTAGGGGGCAAGAACACTGAAGCTTTCTTT. Translated: CSVVGGKNTEAFF.

This clonotype is large (0.1 to 1%) within its sample. The DNA of the CDR3 is TGTGCCAGTAGTCCTCTGACTGTGAACACTGAAGCTTTCTTT. This translates into CASSPLTVNTEAFF. V gene TRBV19 combines with J gene TRBJ1-1; D remains ambiguous. The CDR3 is 14 amino acids. Trimming shortened V by 5 bases and J by 0 bases, and 10 bases separated the two germline ends. Germline loops: CDR1 LNHDA, CDR2 SQIVND (reference sequence).

By sample share, this clonotype is medium-sized. The chain recombines TRBV7-9 with TRBJ2-7, with D perhaps being TRBD1 or TRBD2 (5 bases each). Germline CDR1 and CDR2: SEHNR and FQNEAQ (reference sequence). Trimming took off 6 bases at V and 0 bases at J, with 15 bases between the two ends. CDR3 size: 15 residues. Here the CDR3 reads CASRPPGTVSYEQYF. In nucleotides, the CDR3 is TGTGCCAGCAGACCCCCCGGGACGGTCTCCTACGAGCAGTACTTC.

In this sample, this clonotype is medium-sized. This rearrangement joins TRBV27 to TRBJ2-7, with 8 bases fitting TRBD1. CDR1 and CDR2 (germline): MNHEY, SMNVEV (reference sequence). V dropped 1 base and J dropped 4; count of bases not matched to a gene: 6. This CDR3 contains 15 residues. CDR3 region: CASSLFIQGEYEQYF. The CDR3 DNA follows: TGTGCCAGCAGTTTATTTATACAGGGGGAGTACGAGCAGTACTTC.

This clonotype is large in the sample. The rearrangement uses TRBV28 and TRBJ1-1; D remains ambiguous. V was pared by 7 bases and J by 2 bases, with 5 bases between. The CDR3 sequence is 11 residues long. Germline CDR1 and CDR2: MDHEN and SYDVKM. The CDR3 loop is CASTRNTEAFF. CDR3 coding DNA: TGTGCCAGCACTAGAAACACTGAAGCTTTCTTT.

This clonotype is large (0.1 to 1%) within its sample. The chain links TRBV4-3 to TRBJ2-2, with D maybe TRBD1 (7 bases). The V gene lost 7 bases and the J gene lost 2 bases, with 17 bases spanning the gap. This CDR3 spans 16 amino acids. CDR1 LGHNA and CDR2 YSLEER come from the germline V gene. The CDR3 sequence is CASKERGTVNTGELFF. CDR3 nucleotides: TGCGCCAGCAAAGAACGCGGGACAGTAAACACCGGGGAGCTGTTTTTT.

The chain combines TRBV5-5 with TRBJ2-3; unclear D gene. The germline gives CDR1 SGHKS, CDR2 YYEKEE (reference sequence). The CDR3 length is 15 residues. The ends were cut back, 0 bases at V and 0 bases at J, with 8 bases in the middle. The CDR3 reads CASSLAEGSTDTQYF. The CDR3 DNA follows: TGTGCCAGCAGCTTGGCCGAAGGCAGCACAGATACGCAGTATTTT. The variable domain in full, with the rest retrieved from reference TRBV5-5 and TRBJ2-3, is DAGVTQSPTHLIKTRGQQVTLRCSPISGHKSVSWYQQVLGQGPQFIFQYYEKEERGRGNFPDRFSARQFPNYSSELNVNALLLGDSALYLCASSLAEGSTDTQYFGPGTRLTVL.